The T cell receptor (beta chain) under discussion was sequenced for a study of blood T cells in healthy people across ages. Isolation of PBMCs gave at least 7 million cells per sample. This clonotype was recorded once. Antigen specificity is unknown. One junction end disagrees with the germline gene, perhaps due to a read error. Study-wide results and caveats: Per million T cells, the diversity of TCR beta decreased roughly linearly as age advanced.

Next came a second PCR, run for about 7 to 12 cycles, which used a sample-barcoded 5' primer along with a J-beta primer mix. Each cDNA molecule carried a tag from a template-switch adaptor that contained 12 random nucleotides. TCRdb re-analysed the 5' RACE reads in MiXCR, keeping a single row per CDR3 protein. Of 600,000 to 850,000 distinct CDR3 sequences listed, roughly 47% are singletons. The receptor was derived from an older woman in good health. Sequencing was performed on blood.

CDR3 protein: CSVRGADTRYF. CDR3 nucleotides: TGCAGCGTTCGGGGGGCAGATACGCGGTATTTT. The chain carries TRBV29-1 and TRBJ2-3; TRBD2 is a possible D gene (7 bases). This CDR3 is 11 amino acids long. Germline-derived CDR1 and CDR2 are SQVTM and ANQGSEA.